The 31 T cell receptor beta chains below were found in one sample sequenced in a study of T cells expressing NK-cell markers. TCRdb reprocessed the 5' RACE reads, keeping one entry per CDR3 protein, no DNA. This sample's clone table lists hundreds of thousands of distinct CDR3 sequences. The sequenced sample was blood T cells: a sorted CD56 or NKG2C T cell subset, CD4+ or CD8+ T cells, or bulk PBMC T cells (not recorded which). Receptors were obtained from a woman between 18 and 69 years old in good health.

The chain couples TRBV7-2 to TRBJ1-5; the TRBD1 assignment by TCRdb is unverifiable without DNA. The CDR3 has 16 residues. Germline lookup yields CDR1 SGHTA and CDR2 FQGNSA. CDR3 in amino acids: CASSYRRVGGNQPQHF.

The chain recombines TRBV25-1 with TRBJ1-3; TCRdb gives TRBD1 as the D gene, but with no DNA this cannot be confirmed. The germline V gene encodes CDR1 MGHDK and CDR2 SYGVNS. This CDR3 region has 13 residues. The CDR3 sequence is CATSRGIANTIYF.

The chain combines TRBV20-1 with TRBJ2-1; TCRdb calls TRBD1, which cannot be checked without DNA. The germline V gene has CDR1 DFQATT and CDR2 SNEGSKA (reference sequence). The CDR3 length is 14 residues. Here the CDR3 reads CSAGGQISYNEQFF.

The chain employs TRBV6-1 and TRBJ2-3; TCRdb picks TRBD1, but there is no DNA to check that call. CDR3 size: 17 residues. From germline, CDR1 is MNHNS and CDR2 SASEGT. Here the CDR3 reads CASTQRGRLERGNTQYF.

J is TRBJ1-5 and V is TRBV4-3; TCRdb designates TRBD1, a call that cannot be tested without DNA. The germline V gene has CDR1 LGHNA and CDR2 YSLEER. The CDR3 is made up of 14 amino acids. The CDR3 loop is CASSQTGLVQPQHF.

This chain uses TRBV6-1 with TRBJ1-1. From germline, CDR1 is MNHNS and CDR2 SASEGT. This CDR3 is 15 amino acids long. CDR3 residues: CASSERVQMNTEAFF.

The V gene is TRBV29-1, the J gene TRBJ1-6. CDR1 and CDR2 (germline): SQVTM, ANQGSEA. This CDR3 spans 13 amino acids. The CDR3 sequence: CSVGWGNGSPLHF.

The genes are TRBV12-3 or TRBV12-4 and TRBJ2-7; the D call of TRBD1 rests on TCRdb alone, since no DNA is present to check it. This CDR3 contains 13 residues. CDR3 amino acids: CASSFSRGHEQYF.

The chain employs TRBV6-5 and TRBJ2-7; TCRdb outputs TRBD2, but without DNA this stays unchecked. The CDR3 totals 12 residues. Germline CDR1 and CDR2: MNHEY and SVGAGI. This chain's CDR3 is CASSHQGGDQYF.

The chain is built from TRBV5-1 and TRBJ1-5; TCRdb picks TRBD1, but there is no DNA to check that call. Per the germline V gene, CDR1 is SGHRS and CDR2 is YFSETQ. The CDR3 covers 14 residues. The CDR3 loop reads CASTPGPSNQPQHF. Using reference TRBV5-1 and TRBJ1-5 for the parts outside the CDR3, the full variable domain is KAGVTQTPRYLIKTRGQQVTLSCSPISGHRSVSWYQQTPGQGLQFLFEYFSETQRNKGNFPGRFSGRQFSNSRSEMNVSTLELGDSALYLCASTPGPSNQPQHFGDGTRLSIL.

The chain couples TRBV6-1 to TRBJ1-5. The CDR3 covers 14 residues. The germline CDR1 and CDR2 sequences are MNHNS and SASEGT. CDR3 region: CASSEGHSNQPQHF.

J is TRBJ2-1 and V is TRBV24-1; the D call from TCRdb, TRBD1, cannot be confirmed without DNA. Germline V gene sequence: CDR1 KGHDR, CDR2 SFDVKD. CDR3 size: 16 residues. CDR3 in amino acids: CATSDPRARAYNEQFF.

The J gene is TRBJ2-5, the V gene TRBV12-3 or TRBV12-4. The CDR3 consists of 17 residues. The CDR3 protein is CASSLASTGTSQETQYF.

The CDR3 here is CSASPGTGYSPLHF. The chain is built from TRBV20-1 and TRBJ1-6; TCRdb calls TRBD1, which cannot be checked without DNA. Per the germline V gene, CDR1 is DFQATT and CDR2 is SNEGSKA (reference sequence). The CDR3 sequence is 14 residues long.

The chain joins TRBV9 to TRBJ2-2; the D call from TCRdb, TRBD1, cannot be confirmed without DNA. CDR3 length: 16 amino acids. CDR1 and CDR2 (germline): SGDLS, YYNGEE. The CDR3 is CASSSPGQVRTGELFF. Looking up the rest from reference TRBV9 and TRBJ2-2 gives the full variable domain: DSGVTQTPKHLITATGQRVTLRCSPRSGDLSVYWYQQSLDQGLQFLIQYYNGEERAKGNILERFSAQQFPDLHSELNLSSLELGDSALYFCASSSPGQVRTGELFFGEGSRLTVL.

V and J are TRBV19 and TRBJ2-1; the TCRdb D gene call, TRBD2, has no DNA to confirm it. Germline V lookup: CDR1 LNHDA, CDR2 SQIVND (reference sequence). The CDR3 totals 17 residues. CDR3 loop: CASSGDPRGGGGNEQFF.

This chain connects TRBV12-3 or TRBV12-4 to TRBJ2-1; no DNA is available, so the TRBD1 call from TCRdb remains unchecked. This CDR3 is 16 amino acids long. CDR3 amino acids: CASSYPRGQGYNEQFF.

The genes are TRBV2 and TRBJ2-2; as DNA is missing, the TRBD2 call by TCRdb cannot be tested. This CDR3 spans 14 amino acids. Germline loops: CDR1 SNHLY, CDR2 FYNNEI. The CDR3 spells CASSAETRTGELFF.

J is TRBJ2-1 and V is TRBV2; the TCRdb D gene call, TRBD1, has no DNA to confirm it. Germline values: CDR1 SNHLY, CDR2 FYNNEI. This CDR3 has 13 amino acids. The CDR3 loop is CASGGRSYNEQFF.

The chain's CDR3 is CATSRARGSSSYNSPLHF. The chain joins TRBV15 to TRBJ1-6; lacking DNA, the TRBD1 call made by TCRdb goes unchecked. The germline CDR1 and CDR2 sequences are LNHNV and YYDKDF (reference sequence). The CDR3 is made up of 18 amino acids.

V usage is TRBV20-1 and J usage is TRBJ1-4; the D call from TCRdb, TRBD1, cannot be confirmed without DNA. This CDR3 contains 14 residues. Germline V gene sequence: CDR1 DFQATT, CDR2 SNEGSKA (reference sequence). The CDR3 protein is CSARVAGTEEKLFF.

The V call is TRBV6-1, the J call TRBJ1-1; TCRdb selects TRBD1, and the lack of DNA leaves this call unchecked. The CDR3 has 14 residues. The germline V gene encodes CDR1 MNHNS and CDR2 SASEGT. This CDR3 is CASRGGTPNTEAFF.

The V call is TRBV7-3, the J call TRBJ1-6; the TRBD1 assignment by TCRdb is unverifiable without DNA. The CDR3 spans 15 residues. Germline V lookup: CDR1 SGHTA, CDR2 FQGTGA. CDR3 protein: CASSLLGTGNSPLHF.

V and J are TRBV20-1 and TRBJ2-3; TCRdb designates TRBD2, a call that cannot be tested without DNA. This CDR3 has 14 residues. Germline V gene data show CDR1 as DFQATT and CDR2 as SNEGSKA (reference sequence). This chain's CDR3 is CSADGTSRTDTQYF.

The chain joins TRBV18 to TRBJ2-3; TCRdb proposes TRBD2, but this gene call is untestable without DNA. Germline V gives CDR1 KGHSH, CDR2 LQKENI. There are 15 residues in the CDR3. This CDR3 reads CTSSPSSGRSDTQYF.

V and J are TRBV6-4 and TRBJ1-6; TCRdb's D call, TRBD1, is unchecked because there is no DNA. CDR1 and CDR2 from the germline V gene are MRHNA and SNTAGT. The CDR3 length is 12 residues. CDR3 residues: CASGLGGSPLHF.

V gene TRBV9 combines with J gene TRBJ2-1. Germline V CDR1 and CDR2: SGDLS, YYNGEE. There are 15 residues in the CDR3. This chain's CDR3 is CASSVVAPPHNEQFF.

This chain connects TRBV7-3 to TRBJ2-7; the D gene TCRdb calls, TRBD1, cannot be checked with no DNA. Germline assignment: CDR1 SGHTA and CDR2 FQGTGA. This CDR3 has 14 amino acids. CDR3 region: CASSLMGQGYEQYF. Supplemented by reference TRBV7-3 and TRBJ2-7, the full variable domain reads GAGVSQTPSNKVTEKGKYVELRCDPISGHTALYWYRQSLGQGPEFLIYFQGTGAADDSGLPNDRFFAVRPEGSVSTLKIQRTERGDSAVYLCASSLMGQGYEQYFGPGTRLTVT.

This chain joins TRBV2 and TRBJ2-1. This CDR3 contains 17 residues. The V gene's germline CDR1 is SNHLY and CDR2 FYNNEI. This CDR3 is CASRLTAFTVGRDEQFF. The full variable domain, in which reference TRBV2 and TRBJ2-1 provide the parts outside the CDR3, is EPEVTQTPSHQVTQMGQEVILRCVPISNHLYFYWYRQILGQKVEFLVSFYNNEISEKSEIFDDQFSVERPDGSNFTLKIRSTKLEDSAMYFCASRLTAFTVGRDEQFFGPGTRLTVL.

The chain is built from TRBV29-1 and TRBJ2-3; TCRdb's D call of TRBD2 is untestable without DNA. Looked up from germline, CDR1 is SQVTM and CDR2 is ANQGSEA. This CDR3 comprises 13 residues. CDR3 amino acids: CSVRTTSTDTQYF.

The V gene is TRBV7-2, the J gene TRBJ2-1. CDR3 length: 11 residues. CDR1 and CDR2 from the germline V gene are SGHTA and FQGNSA. CDR3 region: CASSLGLGRFF.